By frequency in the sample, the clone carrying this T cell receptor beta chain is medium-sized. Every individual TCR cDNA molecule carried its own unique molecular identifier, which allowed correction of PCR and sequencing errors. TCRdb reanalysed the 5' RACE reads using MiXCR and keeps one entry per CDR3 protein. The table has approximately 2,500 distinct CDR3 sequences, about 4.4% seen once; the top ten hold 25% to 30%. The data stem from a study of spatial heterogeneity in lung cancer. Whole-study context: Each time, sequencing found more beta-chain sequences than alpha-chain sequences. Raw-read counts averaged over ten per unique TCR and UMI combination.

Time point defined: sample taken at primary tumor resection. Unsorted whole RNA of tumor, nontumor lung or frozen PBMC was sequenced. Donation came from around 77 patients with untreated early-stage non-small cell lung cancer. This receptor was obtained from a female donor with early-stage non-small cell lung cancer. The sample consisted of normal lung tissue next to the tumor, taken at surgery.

CDR3 nucleotides: TGTGCCAGCAGTGTAACAGACCCCACTGAAGCTTTCTTT. Translated: CASSVTDPTEAFF. The V call is TRBV6-1, the J call TRBJ1-1; D is undetermined. CDR1 and CDR2 from the germline V gene are MNHNS and SASEGT. The CDR3 extends over 13 amino acids. Trimming cost V 4 bases and J 4 bases, with 10 bases left between them.